The clone carrying this T cell receptor beta chain has a count of ten or more. Its antigen is currently unknown. The CDR3 length is 16 residues. CDR1 SGHTA and CDR2 FQGNSA come from the germline V gene. With 3 bases removed from V and 4 bases from J, the gap between germline ends came to 15 bases. This entry belongs to a study of T cell repertoires in cytomegalovirus infection. Study in general: Public TCR beta signatures indicated both CMV infection and matching HLA type.

Study findings and constraints: HLA-C-restricted CMV-specific TCR beta clonotypes were dominant in the ex vivo response. Totalled public TCR beta family frequency picked out people who carried CMV plus the relevant HLA.

A single record per CDR3 protein comes from TCRdb applying MiXCR to the reads. The table lists a few hundred thousand distinct CDR3 sequences, about a sixth of them singletons. The receptor comes from a human donor in good health (CMV status not recorded). Some clones in this sample may be carry-over from other donors' samples. The sequencing sample was made of CD8+ T cells from PBMCs. The gene calls are TRBV7-2 and TRBJ2-2; possible D gene TRBD1, 6 bases. Here the CDR3 reads CASSLNRVVFTGELFF. CDR3 in DNA: TGTGCCAGCAGCTTGAACAGGGTCGTGTTCACCGGGGAGCTGTTTTTT.